The T cell receptor beta chain under discussion was sequenced for a study of neoadjuvant anti-PD-1 for oral cavity cancer (dated by TCRdb to the early 2020s). Broadly, across the study: Before undergoing curative-intent surgical resection, most patients got three to four biweekly nivolumab doses at 3 mg/kg. Patients who did not progress were given a fourth nivolumab dose at about day 43 and had definitive surgical resection on days 50-56. Patients with complete response, partial response or stable disease by RECIST 1.1 were defined as responders, whereas patients with progression were defined as non-responders. A roughly 33% response rate was observed in the parent correlative cohort, in which 12 patients were included. The full study reports these points: The TCR analyses had only a few patients in each response group, and the authors called for validation in larger cohorts. Within PBMCs, T cell clonality (Gini index) was significantly higher in non-responders than responders after neoadjuvant nivolumab. Higher pretreatment blood Treg/Th17 ratios correlated with higher pretreatment blood TCRbeta clonality and lower post-treatment tumor TCRbeta clonality.

For deep sequencing of PBMC libraries, mostly about 450 ng of input genomic DNA was used, and six replicates were run per sample. TCRbeta libraries were prepared with the immunoSEQ hsTCRbeta kit according to the manufacturer's instructions. The finished libraries were brought together in one pool at around 3.1 nM, which was then read using an Illumina NovaSeq 6000 S4 flow cell. Per the source publication's procedure: The immunoSEQ Analyzer was used for raw data preprocessing and quality control. The analysis was limited to productive rearrangements, and each clonotype was defined by a unique CDR3 amino acid sequence. Repertoire clonality was estimated as the Gini-Simpson index, which was computed with the R package tcR. Student's t test was used to compare Gini indices, and Pearson correlation was used to assess associations with tumor size change. Entries here come from immuneACCESS through TCRdb and include only in-frame sequences with V and J called. Some clones fail to appear in such tables; in the studies checked, an unresolved V gene covers under half of the shortfall, and the cause of the remainder is unknown. V, J and clone size reflect that table, while D and trimming were determined from the DNA. A total of about 79,000 clones appear in this sample, around 80% of them only once. Of the sample, less than 4% is held by the ten largest clones.

Reading the label with the study, this specimen's time point is: before neoadjuvant nivolumab. Patients had been newly diagnosed with stage II-IVA oral cavity squamous cell carcinoma, and no prior systemic or radiation treatment had been given to the patients. Everyone in the cohort had locally advanced, HPV-negative oral cavity squamous cell carcinoma. Peripheral blood mononuclear cells were analyzed directly and were not maintained or expanded in culture. The samples were drawn from a longitudinal correlative study tied to a single-arm phase II trial testing neoadjuvant nivolumab in oral cavity squamous cell carcinoma. Genomic DNA-based TCRbeta sequencing was performed on subject-matched pre- and post-treatment PBMCs and tumors from three responders and three non-responders. Peripheral blood mononuclear cells were collected before nivolumab treatment and were collected again after treatment, at the time of surgery. The Maxwell RSC DNA from Cells kit was used to extract genomic DNA from PBMCs.

The CDR3 runs 14 residues from the cysteine to the phenylalanine. Of the read, only the CDR3 DNA is kept; its 42 bases are in frame from base 1. The germline V gene encodes CDR1 MGHDK and CDR2 SYGVNS. V lost 6 bases and J lost 2 bases; the stretch between them is 14 bases long. Notes on this clone: The antigen it recognizes is unknown. Base qualities are not at hand, and no much larger clone is one base apart.

The material sequenced was PBMCs, taken before nivolumab (anti-PD-1) treatment. The receptor was isolated from a person aged 35 to 85 with oral cavity squamous cell carcinoma. The V and J genes are TRBV25-1 and TRBJ2-7; the D gene is perhaps TRBD1, from 6 matching bases. At the DNA level, the sequence is TGTGCCAGCAGCCGAGCCGGGACAACCTACGAGCAGTACTTC. The translation is CASSRAGTTYEQYF.